A selection of T cell receptor beta chains follows, all from one sample in a study of CD8 T cells in ankylosing spondylitis. TCRdb ran MiXCR on the 5' RACE reads and lists one entry per CDR3 protein. Here the sample spans hundreds of thousands of distinct CDR3 sequences, roughly 12% being singletons. Sequenced: blood, either unsorted or a sorted T cell fraction (not recorded which). All receptors come from a male donor with ankylosing spondylitis. Each CDR3 is given with its conserved first and last residue. Each record gives: V gene, J gene, D gene, clone size, CDR3 DNA, CDR3 protein. The D gene is left open where the match is weak. Some rows have no size entry. The others give once, few or many, or a class for an expanded clone.

>TRBV6-1|TRBJ1-5|TRBD1|NA
TGTGCCAGCAGCTTCAGGACAGGGCATAATCAGCCCCAGCATTTT
CASSFRTGHNQPQHF
>TRBV10-3|TRBJ1-1|NA|few
TGTGCCATCAGTGAGGCGGACGGACGAACGACTGAAGCTTTCTTT
CAISEADGRTTEAFF
>TRBV7-7|TRBJ2-3|TRBD1|once
TGTGCTAGCAGCTTAGGCTTGGACAGGGGGCCAAAAGATACGCAGTATTTT
CASSLGLDRGPKDTQYF
>TRBV7-9|TRBJ1-1|NA|many
TGTGCCAGCAGCTCCCCGAGGGCTCTCCCCGGGAACACTGAAGCTTTCTTT
CASSSPRALPGNTEAFF
>TRBV20-1|TRBJ1-6|NA|NA
TGCAGTGCTAAATTGGCAGGGGTGAATTCACACCTCCACTTT
CSAKLAGVNSHLHF
>TRBV6-5|TRBJ1-5|NA|many
TGTGCCAGCAGTTCCGGGACTAACATGGGCAATCAGCCCCAGCATTTT
CASSSGTNMGNQPQHF
>TRBV20-1|TRBJ2-2|NA|few
TGCAGTGCTAGAGAACCGGGGTCGAACACCGGGGAGCTGTTTTTT
CSAREPGSNTGELFF
>TRBV5-6|TRBJ1-1|NA|many
TGTGCCAGCAGCTTGGAGGGAAGCGGGACTGAAGCTTTCTTT
CASSLEGSGTEAFF
>TRBV7-2|TRBJ1-3|NA|few
TGTGCCAGCAGTCCCATTCCCTCTGGAAACACCATATATTTT
CASSPIPSGNTIYF
>TRBV5-8|TRBJ2-5|TRBD2|NA
TGTGCCAGCAAGGGAGGACTAGCGGGAAGGGAGACCCAGTACTTC
CASKGGLAGRETQYF
>TRBV28|TRBJ2-7|NA|few
TGTGCCAGCAGCCCTACGGCGGCCTCGTACTCCTACGAGCAGTACTTC
CASSPTAASYSYEQYF
>TRBV7-8|TRBJ2-3|NA|few
TGTGCCAGCAGCTCGAGCGGACCACTGCAGTATTTT
CASSSSGPLQYF
>TRBV4-2|TRBJ1-4|NA|many
TGTGCCAGCAGCCCGGATGGCCCTGAAAAACTGTTTTTT
CASSPDGPEKLFF
>TRBV24-1|TRBJ2-1|TRBD2|NA
TGTGCCACCAGTGAACCAGGGACTATCTATGAGCAGTTCTTC
CATSEPGTIYEQFF
>TRBV24-1|TRBJ2-1|TRBD1|NA
TGTGCCACCAGTGACCCAATCACCAGACAGGGAGAATCCTACAATGAGCAGTTCTTC
CATSDPITRQGESYNEQFF
>TRBV10-3|TRBJ2-5|TRBD2|few
TGTGCCACTACTAGCGGGTCGATGGAGACCCAGTACTTC
CATTSGSMETQYF
>TRBV10-3|TRBJ1-3|TRBD1|few
TGTGCCATCAGGGACAGGGGAAACACCATATATTTT
CAIRDRGNTIYF
>TRBV7-2|TRBJ1-2|NA|NA
TGTGCCAGCAGCTTTCAGGGGACGCAAAAATACTATGGCTACACCTTC
CASSFQGTQKYYGYTF
>TRBV27|TRBJ1-4|NA|NA
TGTGCCAGCATGAGGGGGGGAGATGAAAAACTGTTTTTT
CASMRGGDEKLFF
>TRBV7-2|TRBJ2-3|NA|few
TGTGCCAGCAGCCCAGTTCTCCGAGATACGCAGTATTTT
CASSPVLRDTQYF
>TRBV29-1|TRBJ1-1|TRBD1|NA
TGCAGCGCTGGGACAGCGAATTATCCAGAAGCTTTCTTT
CSAGTANYPEAFF
>TRBV20-1|TRBJ2-3|TRBD2|many
TGCAGTGCTGACAAGCTAGCGGGAGATACGCAGTATTTT
CSADKLAGDTQYF
>TRBV20-1|TRBJ1-4|NA|NA
TGCAGTGCTAGTGCAACAGGGAGGGCTTTTTCGGAAAAACTGTTTTTT
CSASATGRAFSEKLFF
>TRBV6-2/TRBV6-3|TRBJ2-2|NA|many
TGTGCCAGCTCTATGGGCGGGGAGCTGTTTTTT
CASSMGGELFF
>TRBV20-1|TRBJ2-3|NA|NA
TGCAGTGCTCCGCTCTCTAGCGCCACAGATACGCAGTATTTT
CSAPLSSATDTQYF
>TRBV7-2|TRBJ1-1|NA|few
TGTGCCAGCAGCTTAGTGCGGGTTGAAGCTTTCTTT
CASSLVRVEAFF
>TRBV15|TRBJ2-7|NA|NA
TGTGCCACCAGCAGAGATGACGGAACCTACGAGCAGTACTTC
CATSRDDGTYEQYF
>TRBV12-3/TRBV12-4|TRBJ2-2|NA|few
TGTGCCAGCACGGCGGAGTCCGGGGAGCTGTTTTTT
CASTAESGELFF
>TRBV12-3/TRBV12-4|TRBJ1-2|TRBD1|many
TGTGCCAGCAGTTCTGGACAGGGTTTAAGTCGGTATGGCTACACCTTC
CASSSGQGLSRYGYTF
>TRBV20-1|TRBJ2-7|NA|few
TGCAGTGCTAGAGGGAGACGGTCCTTCTCCTACGAGCAGTACTTC
CSARGRRSFSYEQYF
>TRBV30|TRBJ1-1|NA|few
TGTGCCTGGGACAAGACAGGAAGGAACACTGAAGCTTTCTTT
CAWDKTGRNTEAFF
>TRBV4-3|TRBJ2-3|NA|NA
TGCGCCAGCAGCCAAGGAAGGAGGACAGATACGCAGTATTTT
CASSQGRRTDTQYF
>TRBV4-2|TRBJ2-7|TRBD2|few
TGTGCCAGCAGCCAATCTACTAGCGGGAGAAGTGGGCCCTACGAGCAGTACTTC
CASSQSTSGRSGPYEQYF
>TRBV20-1|TRBJ1-2|NA|few
TGCAGTGCTAGAGATCGTTTGGCCCCCAGGGGCTATGGCTACACCTTC
CSARDRLAPRGYGYTF
>TRBV6-5|TRBJ2-5|NA|few
TGTGCCAGCAGTTACTCTGGCAGGACGGGGGAGACCCAGTACTTC
CASSYSGRTGETQYF
>TRBV20-1|TRBJ2-4|TRBD1|NA
TGCAGTGCTAAAAAACAGGGGGCCAAAAACATTCAGTACTTC
CSAKKQGAKNIQYF
>TRBV28|TRBJ2-5|TRBD2|NA
TGTGCCAGCAGCCTAGCGGGGACTAGCGGGAGTTGGCAAGAGACCCAGTACTTC
CASSLAGTSGSWQETQYF
>TRBV7-2|TRBJ2-1|TRBD2|NA
TGTGCCAGCAGCAGTTCTCGACTAGCGGGAACTTATGAGCAGTTCTTC
CASSSSRLAGTYEQFF
>TRBV20-1|TRBJ2-1|TRBD2|many
TGCAGTGCTAGGGTAACTAGCGCAAGCTCCTACAATGAGCAGTTCTTC
CSARVTSASSYNEQFF
>TRBV6-5|TRBJ2-1|NA|NA
TGTGCCAGCAGTACTAGCCGTACGCACAATGAGCAGTTCTTC
CASSTSRTHNEQFF